Given below is one T cell receptor (beta chain) in context. Its specific antigen is unknown. Per-nucleotide qualities are absent, and no much larger clonotype sits a single base away. The CDR3, from cysteine to phenylalanine, totals 14 residues. Of the read, only the CDR3 DNA is kept; its 42 bases are in frame from base 1. CDR1 SGHAT and CDR2 FQNNGV were looked up in the germline V gene. V was cut back by 5 bases and J by 6 bases, leaving a gap of 14 bases between them. Sequencing was performed on an Illumina HiSeq 1500. The public reads were reprocessed in TCRdb via fastp at Q25 and MiXCR, keeping in-frame beta chains. One record per CDR3 amino acid sequence lists the most common genes and DNA. For this sample there are under 200,000 distinct CDR3 sequences; about 30% appear just once. 30% to 40% of the sample lies in the top ten. The entry originates in a study of T cell repertoires in cytomegalovirus infection (dated by TCRdb to the late 2010s). The study in broad terms: Donor HLA type was relevant to the analysis, because carriage of CMV infection together with the matching HLA type was indicated by public TCR beta signatures. Points the paper makes about the study in general: In both this cohort and an independent roughly 350-donor cohort, the cumulative frequency of public TCR beta family members distinguished carriers of CMV infection plus the relevant HLA type. The ex vivo response was dominated by HLA-C-restricted CMV-specific TCR beta clonotypes, which also provided the single most frequent clonotype in two of eight donors.

This clonotype was obtained from a human donor in good health (CMV status not recorded). Some clones in this sample may be carry-over from other donors' samples. Recombination connected TRBV11-2 to TRBJ2-1; the D segment could be TRBD2, given 5 matching bases. Sequencing was done on a sample of PBMCs. DNA sequence: TGTGCCAGCAGCCGGACTTCAGAGGGCAATGAGCAGTTCTTC. It codes for CASSRTSEGNEQFF.